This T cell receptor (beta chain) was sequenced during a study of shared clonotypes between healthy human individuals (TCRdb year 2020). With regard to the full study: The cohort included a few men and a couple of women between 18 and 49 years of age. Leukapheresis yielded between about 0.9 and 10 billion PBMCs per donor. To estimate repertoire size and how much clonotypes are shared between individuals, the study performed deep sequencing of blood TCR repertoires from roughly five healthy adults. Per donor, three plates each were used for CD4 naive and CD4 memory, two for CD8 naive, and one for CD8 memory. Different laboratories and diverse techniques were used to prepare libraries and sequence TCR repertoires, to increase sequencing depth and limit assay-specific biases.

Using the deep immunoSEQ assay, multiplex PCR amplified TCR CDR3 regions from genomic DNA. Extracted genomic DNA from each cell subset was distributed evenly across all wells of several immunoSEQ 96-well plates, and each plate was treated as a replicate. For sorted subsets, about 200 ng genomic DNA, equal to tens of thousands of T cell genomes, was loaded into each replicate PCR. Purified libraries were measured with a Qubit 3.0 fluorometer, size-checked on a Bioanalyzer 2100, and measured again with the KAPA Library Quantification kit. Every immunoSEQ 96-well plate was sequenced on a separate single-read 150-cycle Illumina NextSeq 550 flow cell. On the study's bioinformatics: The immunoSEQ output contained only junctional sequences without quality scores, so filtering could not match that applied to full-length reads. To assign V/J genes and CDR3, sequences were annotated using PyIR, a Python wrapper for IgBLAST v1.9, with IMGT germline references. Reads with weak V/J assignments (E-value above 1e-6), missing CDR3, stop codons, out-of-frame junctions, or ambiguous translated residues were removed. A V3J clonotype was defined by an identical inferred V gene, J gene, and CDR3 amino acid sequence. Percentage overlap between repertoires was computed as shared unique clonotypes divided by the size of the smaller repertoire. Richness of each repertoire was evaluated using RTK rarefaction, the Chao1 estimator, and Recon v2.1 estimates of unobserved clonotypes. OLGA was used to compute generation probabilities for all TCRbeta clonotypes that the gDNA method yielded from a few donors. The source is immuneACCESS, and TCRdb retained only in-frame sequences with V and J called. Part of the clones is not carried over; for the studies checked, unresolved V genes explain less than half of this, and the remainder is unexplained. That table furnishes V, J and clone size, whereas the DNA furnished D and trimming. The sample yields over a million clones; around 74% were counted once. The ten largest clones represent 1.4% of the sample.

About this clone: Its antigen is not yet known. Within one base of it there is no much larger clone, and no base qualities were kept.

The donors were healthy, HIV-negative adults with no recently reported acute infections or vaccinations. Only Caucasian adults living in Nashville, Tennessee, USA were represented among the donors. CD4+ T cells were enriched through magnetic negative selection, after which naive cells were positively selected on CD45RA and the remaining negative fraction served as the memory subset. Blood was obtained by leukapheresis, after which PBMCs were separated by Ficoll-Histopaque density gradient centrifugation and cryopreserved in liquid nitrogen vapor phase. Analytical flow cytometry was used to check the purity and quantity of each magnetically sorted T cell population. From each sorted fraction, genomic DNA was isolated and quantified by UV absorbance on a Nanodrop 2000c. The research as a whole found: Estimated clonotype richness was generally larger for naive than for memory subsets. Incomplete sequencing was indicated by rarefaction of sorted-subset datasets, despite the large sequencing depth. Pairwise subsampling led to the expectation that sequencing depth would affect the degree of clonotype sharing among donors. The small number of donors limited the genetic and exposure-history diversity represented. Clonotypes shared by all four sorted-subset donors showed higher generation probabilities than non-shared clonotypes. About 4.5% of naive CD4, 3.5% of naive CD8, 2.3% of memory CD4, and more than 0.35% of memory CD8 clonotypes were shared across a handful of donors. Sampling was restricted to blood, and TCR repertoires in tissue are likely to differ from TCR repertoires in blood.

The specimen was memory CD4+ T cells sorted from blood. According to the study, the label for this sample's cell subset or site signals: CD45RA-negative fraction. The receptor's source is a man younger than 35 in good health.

The CDR3 region: CASSLGLVRANTGELFF. In nucleotides, the sequence is TGTGCCAGCAGCTTGGGACTAGTAAGAGCCAACACCGGGGAGCTGTTTTTT. The chain uses TRBV5-6 and TRBJ2-2; possibly the D gene is TRBD2, per 6 matching bases. For CDR1 and CDR2, the germline V gene lists SGHDT and YYEEEE. V drops 0 bases and J drops 2 bases, leaving 14 bases in between. The CDR3, cysteine through phenylalanine, is 17 amino acids long. Kept here is only the CDR3 DNA, which spans 51 bases and is read in frame from base 1.